The clone carrying this T cell receptor (beta chain) showed up many times. Germline V gene lookup returns CDR1 ENHRY and CDR2 SYGVKD. This CDR3 is 13 amino acids long. J was trimmed by 4 bases and V by 5 bases; bases with no gene match: 3. This sample is part of a study of T cells in Graves' hyperthyroidism and ophthalmopathy. Amplification yielded TCR beta CDR3 regions, with RNA transcripts as the source. The primer set for the first-round RT-PCR of the TCR CDR3 was HTBI. TCRdb redid the calling of the multiplex PCR reads with MiXCR, one entry per CDR3 protein. This table has about 590,000 distinct CDR3 sequences, 15% to 18% appearing once.

Material for sequencing was blood. The receptor was derived from a woman in her twenties or thirties with Graves' hyperthyroidism. The chain carries TRBV10-3 and TRBJ1-2, with 8 bases aligning to TRBD1. The CDR3 DNA is TGTGCCATCAGTAGGACAGGGACCTATGGCTACACCTTC. Its translation: CAISRTGTYGYTF.